Listed below are T cell receptor beta chains from one sample, sequenced in a study of early T cells in non-severe SARS-CoV-2 infection. MiXCR, applied by TCRdb to the 5' RACE reads, yields one record per CDR3 protein. The sample lists about 98,000 distinct CDR3 sequences, 11% occurring once. The specimen sequenced was whole blood. These receptors were taken from an adult who was a healthcare worker with PCR-confirmed SARS-CoV-2 infection or an uninfected control (not recorded which). Each CDR3 is given with its conserved first and last residue. A D gene is named only where the DNA matches it firmly. Rows give clone size only sometimes, using once, few, many, or a class for an expanded clone.

.	TRBJ1-5	many	TRBV12-3/TRBV12-4	CASSLVGSSNQPQHF	TGTGCCAGCAGTTTAGTGGGTTCTAGCAATCAGCCCCAGCATTTT
TRBD2	TRBJ2-1	few	TRBV9	CASSGTLAVAYNEQFF	TGTGCCAGCAGCGGAACACTAGCGGTCGCTTACAATGAGCAGTTCTTC
.	TRBJ2-3	.	TRBV3-1	CASRDPSGGDTQYF	TGTGCCAGCAGGGACCCGAGTGGAGGAGATACGCAGTATTTT
.	TRBJ2-5	many	TRBV20-1	CSARKDQETQYF	TGCAGTGCTAGAAAAGATCAAGAGACCCAGTACTTC
.	TRBJ2-2	few	TRBV12-3/TRBV12-4	CASSSRGRYIGELFF	TGTGCCAGCAGTTCTAGGGGGAGGTATATCGGGGAGCTGTTTTTT
.	TRBJ1-1	few	TRBV29-1	CSVQSYLNTEAFF	TGCAGCGTTCAATCTTACCTGAACACTGAAGCTTTCTTT
.	TRBJ1-2	.	TRBV12-3/TRBV12-4	CASSLKGLAF	TGTGCCAGCAGCCTTAAGGGACTGGCCTTC
.	TRBJ2-6	many	TRBV12-3/TRBV12-4	CASSLAGSGANVLTF	TGTGCCAGCAGCTTAGCAGGATCCGGGGCCAACGTCCTGACTTTC
.	TRBJ1-2	.	TRBV30	CAWVRDVYGYTF	TGTGCCTGGGTCCGGGATGTATATGGCTACACCTTC
.	TRBJ2-3	.	TRBV3-1	CASSRRDRPTDTQYF	TGTGCCAGCAGCCGACGGGACCGACCCACAGATACGCAGTATTTT
.	TRBJ1-2	many	TRBV5-1	CASSLVGTPDYGYTF	TGCGCCAGCAGCTTGGTTGGGACACCCGACTATGGCTACACCTTC
TRBD1	TRBJ1-2	.	TRBV7-9	CASSLGTGDYGYTF	TGTGCCAGCAGCTTAGGGACAGGAGATTATGGCTACACCTTC
.	TRBJ1-4	.	TRBV2	CASSDQGGEKLFF	TGTGCCAGCAGTGACCAGGGTGGTGAAAAACTGTTTTTT
.	TRBJ1-1	many	TRBV29-1	CSVEEWTEAFF	TGCAGCGTGGAGGAGTGGACTGAAGCTTTCTTT
.	TRBJ1-1	.	TRBV11-1	CASSLAPEGREAFF	TGTGCCAGCAGCTTAGCCCCCGAGGGGAGAGAAGCTTTCTTT
TRBD2	TRBJ2-3	.	TRBV11-3	CASSSRTSGRDTQYF	TGTGCCAGCAGCTCACGGACTAGCGGGAGAGATACGCAGTATTTT
.	TRBJ1-1	many	TRBV20-1	CSARVGGPGQGAFF	TGCAGTGCTAGAGTGGGAGGCCCGGGTCAAGGGGCTTTCTTT
TRBD1	TRBJ2-1	.	TRBV20-1	CSARNGRQGNYNEQFF	TGCAGTGCTAGAAATGGGCGACAGGGGAATTACAATGAGCAGTTCTTC